These 8 T cell receptor beta chains were sequenced from one sample in a study of regulatory T cells in long-lasting Graves disease. Combining iRepertoire HTBI primers with Arm-PCR of CDR3 regions, the authors built TCR beta libraries. One entry per CDR3 protein results from TCRdb running MiXCR on the multiplex PCR reads. The sample shows 400,000 to 500,000 distinct CDR3 sequences, roughly 17% of them seen only once. This sample's time point: newly diagnosed GD, antithyroid drugs for less than 3 months. Extracted RNA from PBMCs served as the source of the TCR library. The same specimen was also included in a second study, on T cells in Graves' hyperthyroidism and ophthalmopathy.

Sequencing used peripheral blood mononuclear cells (PBMCs), obtained at new diagnosis, from a patient treated with antithyroid drugs. These receptor sequences come from a woman between 18 and 29 years old with Graves disease.

This clonotype was picked up many times. The chain links TRBV24-1 to TRBJ2-3; TRBD2 matches at 14 bases. This CDR3 contains 16 residues. With V trimmed by 10 bases and J by 2 bases, 7 bases remained unmatched. From germline, CDR1 is KGHDR and CDR2 SFDVKD. Here the CDR3 reads CATGLAGDGNTDTQYF. DNA for the CDR3: TGTGCCACGGGACTAGCGGGAGATGGAAACACAGATACGCAGTATTTT.

This clonotype has ten or more counts. The chain joins TRBV28 to TRBJ2-7; 9 nucleotides agree with TRBD1. The trim removed 7 bases at V and 7 bases at J, leaving 14 bases unmatched. Germline CDR1 and CDR2: MDHEN and SYDVKM. This CDR3 spans 15 amino acids. The CDR3 protein is CASKKRDRDPLEQYF. CDR3 bases: TGTGCCAGCAAAAAGAGGGACAGGGACCCTTTGGAGCAGTACTTC. Full variable domain (outside the CDR3, taken from reference TRBV28 and TRBJ2-7): DVKVTQSSRYLVKRTGEKVFLECVQDMDHENMFWYRQDPGLGLRLIYFSYDVKMKEKGDIPEGYSVSREKKERFSLILESASTNQTSMYLCASKKRDRDPLEQYFGPGTRLTVT.

Notes on this clonotype: This may come from a read error, since a much larger clone is one base off. The chain uses TRBV20-1 and TRBJ2-7, with 15 bases identical to TRBD2. Trimming cost V 6 bases and J 7 bases; bases outside gene matches: 16. Germline CDR1 is DFQATT and CDR2 is SNEGSKA (reference sequence). CDR3 length: 17 residues. The CDR3 DNA follows: TGCAGTGCCCGAGGACTAGCGGGAGGGGTACGGGTCAATGAGCAGTACTTC. It is translated as CSARGLAGGVRVNEQYF.

This clonotype has a count of ten or more. This sequence joins TRBV6-1 and TRBJ2-7; D possibly corresponds to TRBD2 (6 bases). CDR1 and CDR2 (germline): MNHNS, SASEGT. This CDR3 comprises 12 residues. Trimming shortened V by 6 bases and J by 6 bases, and 12 bases separated the two germline ends. CDR3 sequence (DNA): TGTGCCAGCAGCGTTCCTAGCGCCGAGCAGTACTTC. Its translation: CASSVPSAEQYF.

This clonotype came up many times. The chain employs TRBV11-2 and TRBJ2-1; 7 bases are shared with TRBD1. Trimming removed 2 bases from V and 7 bases from J; junction bases left unmatched: 5. The CDR3 length is 14 residues. The germline gives CDR1 SGHAT, CDR2 FQNNGV. The CDR3 reads CASSLLRQGNEQFF. DNA of the CDR3: TGTGCCAGCAGCTTACTCCGACAGGGAAATGAGCAGTTCTTC.

This clonotype was recorded at least ten times. The rearrangement links TRBV3-1 to TRBJ1-2; TRBD1 aligns across 8 bases. With V trimmed by 0 bases and J by 10 bases, 7 bases remained unmatched. Germline loops: CDR1 LGHDT, CDR2 YNNKEL (reference sequence). The CDR3 is made up of 14 amino acids. CDR3 coding DNA: TGTGCCAGCAGCCAAGAGGGACAGGCGCCATTCTACACCTTC. Amino acid sequence: CASSQEGQAPFYTF.

This clonotype has a handful of counts. The J gene is TRBJ1-1, the V gene TRBV12-3 or TRBV12-4; no reliable D call. The DNA end lines up better with TRBJ2-3; the J call may be wrong. The CDR3 totals 11 residues. CDR3 nucleotides: TGTGCCAGCAGCCATAGTGGGTCGCAGTATTTT. Translated: CASSHSGSQYF.

The V and J genes are TRBV11-2 and TRBJ2-3; 12 bases match TRBD2. J lost 0 bases, V lost 10 bases, and 11 bases had no gene match. CDR1 and CDR2 from the germline V gene are SGHAT and FQNNGV. The CDR3 runs to 17 residues. The DNA for the CDR3 is TGTGCCACTGCGACTGGGGGACTAGCGGGCAGCACAGATACGCAGTATTTT. Encoded protein: CATATGGLAGSTDTQYF.